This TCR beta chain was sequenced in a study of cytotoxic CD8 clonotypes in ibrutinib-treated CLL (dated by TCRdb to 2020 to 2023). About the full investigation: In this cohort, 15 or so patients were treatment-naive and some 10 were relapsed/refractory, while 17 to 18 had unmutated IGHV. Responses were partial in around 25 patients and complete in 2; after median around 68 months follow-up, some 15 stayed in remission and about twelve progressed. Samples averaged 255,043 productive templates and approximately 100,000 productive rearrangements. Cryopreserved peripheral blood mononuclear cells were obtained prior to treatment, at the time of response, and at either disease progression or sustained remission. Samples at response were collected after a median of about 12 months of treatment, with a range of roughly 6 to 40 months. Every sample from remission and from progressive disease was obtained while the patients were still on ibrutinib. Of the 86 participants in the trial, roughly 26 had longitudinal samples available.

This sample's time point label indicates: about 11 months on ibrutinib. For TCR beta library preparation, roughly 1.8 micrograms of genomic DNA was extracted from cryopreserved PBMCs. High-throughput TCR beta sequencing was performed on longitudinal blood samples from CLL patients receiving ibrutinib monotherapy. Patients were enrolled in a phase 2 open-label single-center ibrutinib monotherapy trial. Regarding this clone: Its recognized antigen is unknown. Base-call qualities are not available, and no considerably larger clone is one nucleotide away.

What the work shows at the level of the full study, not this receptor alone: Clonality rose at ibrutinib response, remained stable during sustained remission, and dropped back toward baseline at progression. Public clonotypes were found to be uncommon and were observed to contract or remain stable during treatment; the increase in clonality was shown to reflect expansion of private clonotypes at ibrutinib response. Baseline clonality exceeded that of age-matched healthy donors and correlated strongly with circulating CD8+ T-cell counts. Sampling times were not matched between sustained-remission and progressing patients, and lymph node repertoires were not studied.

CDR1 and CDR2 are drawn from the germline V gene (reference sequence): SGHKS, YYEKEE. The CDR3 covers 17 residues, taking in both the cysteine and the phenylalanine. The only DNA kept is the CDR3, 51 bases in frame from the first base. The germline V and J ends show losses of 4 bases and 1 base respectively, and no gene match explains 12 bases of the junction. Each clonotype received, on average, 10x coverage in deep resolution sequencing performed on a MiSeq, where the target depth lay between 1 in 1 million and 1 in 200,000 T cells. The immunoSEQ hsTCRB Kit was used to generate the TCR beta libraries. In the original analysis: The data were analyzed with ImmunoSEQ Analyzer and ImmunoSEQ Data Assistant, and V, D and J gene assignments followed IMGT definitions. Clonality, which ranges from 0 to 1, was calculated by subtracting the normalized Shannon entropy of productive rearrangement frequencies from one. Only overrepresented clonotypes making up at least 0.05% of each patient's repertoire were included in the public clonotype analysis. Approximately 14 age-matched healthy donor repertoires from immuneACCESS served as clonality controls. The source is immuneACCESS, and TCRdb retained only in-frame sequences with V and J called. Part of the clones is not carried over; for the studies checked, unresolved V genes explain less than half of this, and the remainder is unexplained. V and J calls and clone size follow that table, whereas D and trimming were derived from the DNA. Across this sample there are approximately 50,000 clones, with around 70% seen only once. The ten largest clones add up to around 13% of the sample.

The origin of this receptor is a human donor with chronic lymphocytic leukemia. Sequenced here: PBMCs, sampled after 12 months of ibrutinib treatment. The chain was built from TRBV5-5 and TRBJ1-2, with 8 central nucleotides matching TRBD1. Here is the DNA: TGTGCCAGCAGCCACGCCAGGGGGCAGTTGATTAACTATGGCTACACCTTC. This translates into CASSHARGQLINYGYTF.